This TCR beta chain was captured by sequencing in a study of shared clonotypes between healthy human individuals. This table comes from immunoSEQ multiplex PCR, and its TCRdb copy is limited to in-frame clones, with some not included. Here the sample spans some 300,000 clones, around four fifths being singletons. CDR1 and CDR2 (germline): LNHNV, YYDKDF (reference sequence). V shed 0 bases, J shed 4 bases, and the junction held 6 bases outside the gene matches. This CDR3 region has 16 residues. Sequenced sample: memory CD4+ T cells sorted from blood. Specified subset: CD45RA-negative fraction. This receptor was taken from a man aged 25 to 45 in good health. The chain recombines TRBV15 with TRBJ2-7; TRBD1 agrees at 10 bases. The CDR3 region has the DNA TGTGCCACCAGCAGAGACCCGACAGGGGGCGGTTACGAGCAGTACTTC. Its translation: CATSRDPTGGGYEQYF.